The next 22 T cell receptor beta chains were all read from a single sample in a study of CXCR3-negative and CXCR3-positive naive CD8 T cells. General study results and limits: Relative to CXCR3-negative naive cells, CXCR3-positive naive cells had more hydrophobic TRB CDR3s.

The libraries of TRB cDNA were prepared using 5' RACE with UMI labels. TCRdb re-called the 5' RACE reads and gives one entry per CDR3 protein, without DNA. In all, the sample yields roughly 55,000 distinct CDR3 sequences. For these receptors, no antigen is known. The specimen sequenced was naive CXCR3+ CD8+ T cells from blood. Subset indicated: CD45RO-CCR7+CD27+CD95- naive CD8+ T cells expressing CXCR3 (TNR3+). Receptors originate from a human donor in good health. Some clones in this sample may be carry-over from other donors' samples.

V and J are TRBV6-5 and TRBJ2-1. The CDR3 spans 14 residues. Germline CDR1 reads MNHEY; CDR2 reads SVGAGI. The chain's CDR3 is CASSYNFEYNEQFF.

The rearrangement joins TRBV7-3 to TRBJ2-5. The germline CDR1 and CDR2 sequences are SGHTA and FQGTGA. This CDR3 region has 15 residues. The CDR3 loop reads CASSLGLGLMETQYF. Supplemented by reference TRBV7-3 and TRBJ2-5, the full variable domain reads GAGVSQTPSNKVTEKGKYVELRCDPISGHTALYWYRQSLGQGPEFLIYFQGTGAADDSGLPNDRFFAVRPEGSVSTLKIQRTERGDSAVYLCASSLGLGLMETQYFGPGTRLLVL.

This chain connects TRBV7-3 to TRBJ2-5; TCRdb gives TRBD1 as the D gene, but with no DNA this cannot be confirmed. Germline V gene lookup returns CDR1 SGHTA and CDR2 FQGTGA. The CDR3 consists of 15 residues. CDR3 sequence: CASSPSPRVQETQYF.

The CDR3 spells CASSFGQSFEQFF. V gene TRBV12-3 or TRBV12-4 combines with J gene TRBJ2-1; no DNA is available, so the TRBD1 call from TCRdb remains unchecked. This CDR3 region has 13 residues.

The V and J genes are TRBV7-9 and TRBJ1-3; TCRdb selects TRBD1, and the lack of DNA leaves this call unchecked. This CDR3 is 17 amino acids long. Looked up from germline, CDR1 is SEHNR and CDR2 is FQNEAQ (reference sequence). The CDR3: CASSSREQLPSGNTIYF.

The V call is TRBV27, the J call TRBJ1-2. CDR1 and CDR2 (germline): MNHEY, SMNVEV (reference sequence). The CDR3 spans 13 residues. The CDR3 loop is CASSNKQPYGYTF.

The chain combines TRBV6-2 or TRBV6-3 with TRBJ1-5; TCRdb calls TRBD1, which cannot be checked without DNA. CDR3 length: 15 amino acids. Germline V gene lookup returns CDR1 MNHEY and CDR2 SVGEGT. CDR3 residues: CASSYEGIRNQPQHF.

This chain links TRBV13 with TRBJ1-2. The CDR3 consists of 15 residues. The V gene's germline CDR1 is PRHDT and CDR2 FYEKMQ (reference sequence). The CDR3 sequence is CASSLGQLQPGGYTF.

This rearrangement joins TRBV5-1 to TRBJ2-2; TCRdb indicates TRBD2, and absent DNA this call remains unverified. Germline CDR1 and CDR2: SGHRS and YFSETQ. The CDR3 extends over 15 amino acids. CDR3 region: CASSYSGGAQGELFF. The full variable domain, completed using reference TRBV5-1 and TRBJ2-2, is KAGVTQTPRYLIKTRGQQVTLSCSPISGHRSVSWYQQTPGQGLQFLFEYFSETQRNKGNFPGRFSGRQFSNSRSEMNVSTLELGDSALYLCASSYSGGAQGELFFGEGSRLTVL.

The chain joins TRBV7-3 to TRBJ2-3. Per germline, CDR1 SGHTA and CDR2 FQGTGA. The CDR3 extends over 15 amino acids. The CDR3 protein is CASSLTPSLTDTQYF. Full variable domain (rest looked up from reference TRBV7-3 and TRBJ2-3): GAGVSQTPSNKVTEKGKYVELRCDPISGHTALYWYRQSLGQGPEFLIYFQGTGAADDSGLPNDRFFAVRPEGSVSTLKIQRTERGDSAVYLCASSLTPSLTDTQYFGPGTRLTVL.

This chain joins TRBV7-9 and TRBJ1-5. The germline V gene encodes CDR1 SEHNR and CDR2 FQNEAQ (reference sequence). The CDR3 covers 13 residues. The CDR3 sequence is CASSLDGRVPQHF.

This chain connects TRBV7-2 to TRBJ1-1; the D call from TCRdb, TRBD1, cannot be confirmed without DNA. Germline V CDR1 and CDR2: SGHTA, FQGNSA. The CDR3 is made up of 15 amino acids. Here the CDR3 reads CASSFRTGGASEAFF.

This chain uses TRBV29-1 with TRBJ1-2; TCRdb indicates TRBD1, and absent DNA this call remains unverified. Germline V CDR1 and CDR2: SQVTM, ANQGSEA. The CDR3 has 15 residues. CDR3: CSVDTGTTVLGGYTF.

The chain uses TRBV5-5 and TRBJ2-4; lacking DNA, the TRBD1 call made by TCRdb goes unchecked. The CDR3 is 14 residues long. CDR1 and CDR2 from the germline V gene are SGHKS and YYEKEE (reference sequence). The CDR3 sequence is CASSSYDRGYIQYF.

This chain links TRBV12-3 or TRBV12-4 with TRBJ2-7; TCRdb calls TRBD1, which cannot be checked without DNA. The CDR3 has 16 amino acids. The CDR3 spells CASSRRTGTDSYEQYF.

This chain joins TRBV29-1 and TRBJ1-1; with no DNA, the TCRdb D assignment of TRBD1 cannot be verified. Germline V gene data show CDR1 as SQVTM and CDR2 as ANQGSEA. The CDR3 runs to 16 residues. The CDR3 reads CSGSGGRWGLDTEAFF. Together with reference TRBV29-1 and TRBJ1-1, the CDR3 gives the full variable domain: SAVISQKPSRDICQRGTSLTIQCQVDSQVTMMFWYRQQPGQSLTLIATANQGSEATYESGFVIDKFPISRPNLTFSTLTVSNMSPEDSSIYLCSGSGGRWGLDTEAFFGQGTRLTVV.

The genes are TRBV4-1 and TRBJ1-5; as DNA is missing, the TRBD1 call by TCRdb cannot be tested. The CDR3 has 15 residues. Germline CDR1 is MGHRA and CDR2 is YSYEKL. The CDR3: CASSQEARVGQPQHF.

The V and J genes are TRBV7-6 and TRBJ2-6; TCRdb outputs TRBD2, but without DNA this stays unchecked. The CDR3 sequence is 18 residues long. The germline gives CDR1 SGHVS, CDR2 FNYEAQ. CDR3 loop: CASSLAGEGISGANVLTF.

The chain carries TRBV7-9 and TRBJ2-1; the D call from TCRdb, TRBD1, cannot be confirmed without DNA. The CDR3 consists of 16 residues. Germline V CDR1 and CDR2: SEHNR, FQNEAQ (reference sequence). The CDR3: CASSLRGHQGYNEQFF.

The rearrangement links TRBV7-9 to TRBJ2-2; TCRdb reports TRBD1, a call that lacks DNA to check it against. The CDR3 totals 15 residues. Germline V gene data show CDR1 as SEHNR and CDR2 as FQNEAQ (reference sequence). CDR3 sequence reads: CASSLTGQGSGELFF.

The CDR3 loop reads CSVAFWTGAEKLFF. The rearrangement uses TRBV29-1 and TRBJ1-4; TCRdb names TRBD1, which stays unverified in the absence of DNA. The CDR3 contains 14 residues. Germline CDR1 reads SQVTM; CDR2 reads ANQGSEA.

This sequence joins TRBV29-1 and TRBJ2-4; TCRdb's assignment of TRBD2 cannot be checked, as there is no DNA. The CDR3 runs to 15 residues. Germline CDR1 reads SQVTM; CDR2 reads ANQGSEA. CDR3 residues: CSATTGGRAKNIQYF.